The 24 T cell receptor beta chains below all came from one sample that was sequenced in a study of blood T cell repertoires in COVID-19. Data came from immunoSEQ multiplex PCR; TCRdb stores just in-frame clones and leaves some out. The data show around 270,000 clones, with around 90% seen just once and about 3.4% held by the top ten. What was sequenced was PBMCs or T cells enriched from blood (not recorded which). These receptors all stem from a woman aged 40 to 55 who had been exposed to COVID-19.

V and J are TRBV5-4 and TRBJ1-3, with unresolved D. V lost 0 bases to trimming and J lost 4 bases, with 8 bases between them. The germline V gene encodes CDR1 SGHNT and CDR2 YYREEE (reference sequence). This CDR3 has 14 amino acids. This CDR3 is CASSLGQRGNTIYF. CDR3 nucleotides: TGTGCCAGCAGCTTGGGGCAGCGCGGAAACACCATATATTTT.

The genes are TRBV7-7 and TRBJ2-5, with TRBD1 identical over 7 bases. CDR1 SSHAT and CDR2 FNYEAQ come from the germline V gene (reference sequence). With 5 bases clipped from V and 3 bases from J, the junction kept 12 bases outside the gene matches. There are 16 residues in the CDR3. DNA of the CDR3: TGTGCCAGCAGCAACCCCGGGACAGCCCATGAAGAGACCCAGTACTTC. Translation: CASSNPGTAHEETQYF.

This rearrangement joins TRBV6-2 or TRBV6-3 to TRBJ1-2; D possibly corresponds to TRBD1 (5 bases). V was cut by 2 bases and J by 7 bases, with 8 bases left in between. CDR1 MNHEY and CDR2 SVGEGT come from the germline V gene. This CDR3 contains 12 residues. The CDR3 sequence is CASSYGHSGYTF. The CDR3 DNA sequence: TGTGCCAGCAGTTACGGACACTCTGGCTACACCTTC.

The V and J genes are TRBV3-1 (or the pseudogene TRBV3-2) and TRBJ2-3; possibly TRBD2 for D (7 bases). The V end was cut by 6 bases, the J end by 0 bases, with 22 bases between. The CDR3 spans 18 residues. From germline, CDR1 is LGHDT and CDR2 YNNKEL (reference sequence). The CDR3 DNA reads TGTGCCAGCAGAGGGGGACTATCCGGGCCAACGAGCACAGATACGCAGTATTTT. As protein: CASRGGLSGPTSTDTQYF.

The CDR3, as DNA: TGTGCCAGCAGTAGACAGGGCTACGAGCAGTACGTC. It is translated as CASSRQGYEQYV. The chain has TRBV6-2 or TRBV6-3 and TRBJ2-7, with TRBD1 matching 7 bases. This CDR3 spans 12 amino acids. V was clipped by 5 bases and J by 3 bases; unmatched bases: 1. The germline V gene encodes CDR1 MNHEY and CDR2 SVGEGT.

The chain links TRBV4-2 to TRBJ1-2; 9 bases align to TRBD1. The CDR3 is 15 residues long. J gave up 8 bases and V 0 bases, and 7 bases lay outside the gene matches. Germline V CDR1 and CDR2: LGHNA, YNFKEQ. DNA of the CDR3: TGTGCCAGCAGCCAAGACAGGGACAGGGTCTGGGGCTACACCTTC. Translating it yields CASSQDRDRVWGYTF.

The chain recombines TRBV24-1 with TRBJ1-2; 7 nucleotides agree with TRBD1. This CDR3 contains 15 residues. V was clipped by 4 bases and J by 8 bases; unmatched bases: 12. Germline values: CDR1 KGHDR, CDR2 SFDVKD. The CDR3, as DNA: TGTGCCACCAGTGACCGGGACAGCTCCCAAGCCGGCTACACCTTC. Residues: CATSDRDSSQAGYTF.

This chain's CDR3 is CAWSVRGRYSNQPQHF. For the CDR3, the DNA is TGTGCCTGGAGTGTACGAGGGAGGTATAGCAATCAGCCCCAGCATTTT. This chain joins TRBV30 and TRBJ1-5; D ambiguous. The CDR3 length is 16 residues. The germline CDR1 and CDR2 sequences are GTSNPN and SVGIG (reference sequence). The V end lost 0 bases, the J end lost 0 bases, and 12 bases lay between the germline ends.

This rearrangement joins TRBV15 to TRBJ2-5, with 7 bases fitting TRBD1. V lost 5 bases, J lost 2 bases, and 2 bases stayed unmatched. The CDR3 spans 13 residues. The germline CDR1 and CDR2 sequences are LNHNV and YYDKDF (reference sequence). The CDR3 region is CATSRDRQETQYF. CDR3 nucleotides: TGTGCCACCAGCCGGGACAGACAAGAGACCCAGTACTTC.

V gene TRBV6-2 or TRBV6-3 combines with J gene TRBJ2-1, with 11 positions matching TRBD1. This CDR3 has 16 residues. Germline V gene data show CDR1 as MNHEY and CDR2 as SVGEGT. J lost 7 bases, V lost 3 bases, and 8 bases had no gene match. CDR3 amino acids: CASSYFSGQGGNEQFF. The CDR3 nucleotides read TGTGCCAGCAGTTATTTCTCGGGACAGGGGGGTAATGAGCAGTTCTTC.

The genes are TRBV6-5 and TRBJ2-3, with 11 nucleotides matching TRBD2. Unmatched junction bases numbered 4, after V lost 5 bases and J lost 6 bases. Germline lookup yields CDR1 MNHEY and CDR2 SVGAGI. The CDR3 spans 14 residues. The CDR3 DNA reads as TGTGCCAGCAGTCTTAGCGGGGGGGGTGATACGCAGTATTTT. Its translation is CASSLSGGGDTQYF.

The chain joins TRBV4-2 to TRBJ2-2, with TRBD2 matching over 10 bases. Trimming removed 5 bases from V and 4 bases from J; junction bases left unmatched: 4. This CDR3 is 15 amino acids long. Germline CDR1 LGHNA, CDR2 YNFKEQ. CDR3 in amino acids: CASSLRLAGTGELFF. CDR3 coding DNA: TGTGCCAGCAGCTTAAGACTAGCGGGCACCGGGGAGCTGTTTTTT.

The CDR3 is CASMGDGAYEQYF. DNA of the CDR3: TGCGCCAGCATGGGTGACGGAGCCTACGAGCAGTACTTC. The chain joins TRBV5-1 to TRBJ2-7, with D uncertain. V lost 6 bases and J lost 2, with 12 bases in between. This CDR3 contains 13 residues. Germline CDR1 reads SGHRS; CDR2 reads YFSETQ.

This rearrangement joins TRBV4-1 to TRBJ2-5; 7 bases are a match to TRBD1. J was trimmed by 5 bases and V by 4 bases; bases with no gene match: 4. CDR3 length equals 13 residues. The germline CDR1 and CDR2 sequences are MGHRA and YSYEKL. CDR3 in amino acids: CASSPGGWETQYF. In nucleotides, the CDR3 is TGCGCCAGCAGCCCAGGGGGTTGGGAGACCCAGTACTTC.

This chain connects TRBV2 to TRBJ2-1; TRBD2 matches 8 bases. Losses at the gene ends were 8 bases for V and 2 bases for J; bases not matched to a gene: 8. The CDR3 length is 15 residues. Germline assignment: CDR1 SNHLY and CDR2 FYNNEI. The CDR3 sequence: CASGLALRTYNEQFF. CDR3 sequence (DNA): TGTGCCAGCGGACTAGCCCTGCGGACCTACAATGAGCAGTTCTTC. Full variable domain (rest looked up from reference TRBV2 and TRBJ2-1): EPEVTQTPSHQVTQMGQEVILRCVPISNHLYFYWYRQILGQKVEFLVSFYNNEISEKSEIFDDQFSVERPDGSNFTLKIRSTKLEDSAMYFCASGLALRTYNEQFFGPGTRLTVL.

The chain carries TRBV6-2 or TRBV6-3 and TRBJ2-3; D might be TRBD2 (5 bases). Germline V gives CDR1 MNHEY, CDR2 SVGEGT. This CDR3 contains 16 residues. V was shortened by 2 bases and J by 2 bases, with 14 bases between the two germline ends. The CDR3 nucleotides read TGTGCCAGCAGTTACGATGACCTGAGGGTCACAGATACGCAGTATTTT. Translating it yields CASSYDDLRVTDTQYF.

In the case of this clone: The junction departs from the called germline gene at one end, perhaps through a read error. This chain uses TRBV5-8 with TRBJ1-2, with TRBD1 identical over 7 bases. Germline V gene lookup returns CDR1 SGHTS and CDR2 YDEGEE. This CDR3 is 16 amino acids long. CDR3 nucleotides: TGTGTCAGCAGCTCCGACACAGGGGTAGAATCCTATGGCTACACCTTC. This sequence encodes CVSSSDTGVESYGYTF. Full variable domain (remainder filled in from reference TRBV5-8 and TRBJ1-2): EAGVTQSPTHLIKTRGQQATLRCSPISGHTSVYWYQQALGLGLQFLLWYDEGEERNRGNFPPRFSGRQFPNYSSELNVNALELEDSALYLCVSSSDTGVESYGYTFGSGTRLTVV.

The J gene is TRBJ2-1, the V gene TRBV28; 8 positions agree with TRBD2. With V trimmed by 7 bases and J by 5 bases, 10 bases remained unmatched. Germline V gene data show CDR1 as MDHEN and CDR2 as SYDVKM. The CDR3 runs to 15 residues. Here the CDR3 reads CASISRAGDNNEQFF. DNA of the CDR3: TGTGCCAGCATTAGCAGAGCGGGGGACAACAATGAGCAGTTCTTC.

This clone was seen a single time. The junction departs from the called germline gene at one end, perhaps through a read error. This chain links TRBV5-1 with TRBJ2-2, with D perhaps matching TRBD2 (6 bases). The germline gives CDR1 SGHRS, CDR2 YFSETQ. This CDR3 spans 17 amino acids. The CDR3 DNA follows: TGTGCCAGCAGCTCTGCCGGGACTCCCAGAAACACCGGGGAGCTGTTTTTT. Translating it yields CASSSAGTPRNTGELFF.

The gene calls are TRBV20-1 and TRBJ2-1; no reliable D call. This CDR3 region has 15 residues. V was cut by 3 bases and J by 2 bases, with 14 bases left in between. Germline CDR1 is DFQATT and CDR2 is SNEGSKA (reference sequence). This chain's CDR3 is CSASISGGAYNEQFF. CDR3 coding DNA: TGCAGTGCTAGTATCTCCGGCGGAGCCTACAATGAGCAGTTCTTC.

This clone was seen a handful of times. The rearrangement joins TRBV6-7 to TRBJ2-7; 8 bases line up with TRBD2. Being an ORF, TRBV6-7 has a function that is uncertain. V lost 10 bases to trimming and J lost 7 bases; unmatched junction nucleotides: 21. The CDR3 is 16 amino acids. DNA of the CDR3: TGTGCCACGCGTAGAACGAAGCGGGGGAAGTTGGGTGAGCAGTACGTC. As protein: CATRRTKRGKLGEQYV.

The chain has TRBV5-4 and TRBJ1-1; perhaps TRBD1 as D (5 bases). This CDR3 region has 15 residues. V lost 3 bases, J lost 6 bases, and 18 bases lay in between. The germline V gene encodes CDR1 SGHNT and CDR2 YYREEE (reference sequence). This CDR3 reads CASSSWSGRKAEAFF. CDR3 nucleotide sequence: TGTGCCAGCAGCTCTTGGTCAGGGAGGAAGGCTGAAGCTTTCTTT.

This clone was counted a single time. The CDR3 loop reads CASSLVPGSEKLFF. In DNA, the CDR3 is TGCGCCAGCAGCTTGGTCCCAGGAAGTGAAAAACTGTTTTTT. The J gene is TRBJ1-4, the V gene TRBV5-1; no definite D call. The germline V and J ends were trimmed by 0 bases and 7 bases, with 10 bases remaining between them. In germline, CDR1 is SGHRS, CDR2 YFSETQ. This CDR3 is 14 amino acids long. Using reference TRBV5-1 and TRBJ1-4 for the parts outside the CDR3, the full variable domain is KAGVTQTPRYLIKTRGQQVTLSCSPISGHRSVSWYQQTPGQGLQFLFEYFSETQRNKGNFPGRFSGRQFSNSRSEMNVSTLELGDSALYLCASSLVPGSEKLFFGSGTQLSVL.

V gene TRBV27 combines with J gene TRBJ2-2; 7 bases line up with TRBD2. This CDR3 has 17 residues. Germline CDR1 is MNHEY and CDR2 is SMNVEV (reference sequence). The ends lost 4 bases at V and 1 base at J; junction bases unmatched: 9. CDR3 sequence (DNA): TGTGCCAGCAGTTCAATTACTGGGAGGGTGAACACCGGGGAGCTGTTTTTT. This translates into CASSSITGRVNTGELFF.